This T cell receptor (beta chain) is from a study of blood T cell repertoires in COVID-19. For the study at large: Samples representing acute and convalescent COVID-19 were sourced from the United States, Italy and Spain. PBMCs, B-cell-depleted T cells, or T cells were the source of the cDNA or gDNA that made up the material.

Assignments of participants to cohorts depended upon their own reported clinical history. Recovered Cohort 3 donors showed two negative PCRs, clearance, or symptom resolution. Libraries were prepared by immunoSEQ multiplex PCR; TCRdb keeps only in-frame clonotypes and omits some of them. The sample includes roughly 250,000 clones, 88% seen only once; the top ten take about 3%. The CDR3 loop spans 15 amino acids. Germline-derived CDR1 and CDR2 are SGDLS and YYNGEE. V was shortened by 3 bases and J by 0 bases, with 12 bases between the two germline ends. The specimen was PBMCs or T cells enriched from blood (not recorded which). This sequence was found in a woman between 50 and 59 years old who had recovered from COVID-19. This sequence joins TRBV9 and TRBJ1-1; no definite D call. The CDR3 DNA reads TGTGCCAGCAGCGCCACCGGGATAATGAACACTGAAGCTTTCTTT. Amino acid sequence: CASSATGIMNTEAFF.